The source of this T cell receptor (beta chain) is a study of cytotoxic CD8 clonotypes in ibrutinib-treated CLL. Study results and caveats: At progression, clonality fell back toward baseline after rising at ibrutinib response. The study found public clonotypes uncommon, contracting or stable on treatment. Clonality was higher at baseline than in age-matched healthy donors and tracked circulating CD8+ T-cell counts.

Investigators sought sequencing depths of between 1 in 200,000 and 1 in 1 million T cells. Sequencing was performed with immunoSEQ multiplex PCR; in TCRdb, only in-frame clones are kept and a portion is missing. This sample carries some 200,000 clones, more than 70% of them seen once, and the ten largest clones take about an eighth. Of note for this clone: Its antigen is unknown.

Sequencing was performed on PBMCs, taken after 12 months of ibrutinib treatment. This TCR came from a human donor with chronic lymphocytic leukemia.

Here the CDR3 reads CASSFWTGSEDGYTF. CDR3 bases: TGTGCCAGCAGTTTTTGGACAGGGTCGGAGGATGGCTACACCTTC. The chain uses TRBV6-6 and TRBJ1-2, with 8 bases identical to TRBD1. V gave up 4 bases and J gave up 6 bases; unmatched junction bases: 10. CDR3 length equals 15 residues. Germline V lookup: CDR1 MNHNY, CDR2 SVGAGI (reference sequence).